Following are 9 T cell receptor beta chains from one sample sequenced in a study of T cell changes during pregnancy in multiple sclerosis. Assay: immunoSEQ multiplex PCR; the TCRdb copy retains only in-frame clones and omits some. The repertoire holds about 89,000 clones, with nearly 95% as singletons. The starting material was peripheral blood, obtained after pregnancy. These receptors all stem from a female donor in good health, enrolled as a control in a pregnancy study.

The rearrangement joins TRBV5-1 to TRBJ1-4; 8 bases match TRBD1. With V trimmed by 1 base and J by 7 bases, 6 bases remained unmatched. This CDR3 region has 15 residues. Germline lookup yields CDR1 SGHRS and CDR2 YFSETQ. The CDR3 is CASSLSQGAGEKLFF. The CDR3 bases are TGCGCCAGCAGCTTGTCTCAGGGGGCGGGTGAAAAACTGTTTTTT.

This clone occurred once. V gene TRBV27 combines with J gene TRBJ2-7, with D possibly matching TRBD2 (6 bases). Germline V gene data show CDR1 as MNHEY and CDR2 as SMNVEV (reference sequence). This CDR3 is built from 14 residues. Trimming shortened V by 2 bases and J by 5 bases, and 13 bases separated the two germline ends. The CDR3 reads CASSLSGGLDEQYF. The CDR3 DNA reads TGTGCCAGCAGTTTAAGCGGAGGGCTAGACGAGCAGTACTTC.

The J gene is TRBJ1-4, the V gene TRBV7-8, with 10 bases that match TRBD1. V lost 6 bases, J lost 6 bases, and 4 bases stayed unmatched. Germline V gives CDR1 SGHVS, CDR2 FQNEAQ. This CDR3 is built from 14 residues. CDR3 nucleotides: TGTGCCAGCAGTTCAGACAGGGGGCATGAAAAACTGTTTTTT. This encodes CASSSDRGHEKLFF.

The chain employs TRBV5-1 and TRBJ2-5, with 9 bases that match TRBD1. There are 14 residues in the CDR3. After removal of 3 bases from V and 5 bases from J, the junction contained 5 bases not matched to a gene. CDR1 SGHRS and CDR2 YFSETQ come from the germline V gene. CDR3 amino acids: CASSSGTGLETQYF. The CDR3 nucleotides read TGCGCCAGCAGCTCCGGGACAGGGCTCGAGACCCAGTACTTC.

This clone was picked up a small number of times. V and J are TRBV28 and TRBJ1-5; 8 bases match TRBD1. The CDR3 loop spans 15 amino acids. Trimming at V came to 4 bases and at J to 2 bases, leaving 4 bases not matched to a gene. In germline, CDR1 is MDHEN, CDR2 SYDVKM. This chain's CDR3 is CASSSRGLGNQPQHF. The CDR3 DNA reads as TGTGCCAGCAGTTCCAGGGGGCTAGGCAATCAGCCCCAGCATTTT.

This CDR3 reads CASSPPLTGDTEAFF. CDR3 bases: TGTGCCAGCAGTCCCCCCCTGACAGGGGACACTGAAGCTTTCTTT. The rearrangement uses TRBV28 and TRBJ1-1; 8 bases match TRBD1. The V segment lost 5 bases and the J segment 3 bases; nucleotides outside the gene matches: 8. Germline V CDR1 and CDR2: MDHEN, SYDVKM. The CDR3 is 15 residues long.

The V call is TRBV28, the J call TRBJ1-1; D is unresolved. Per the germline V gene, CDR1 is MDHEN and CDR2 is SYDVKM. CDR3 length: 13 residues. Trimming stripped 5 bases from V and 3 bases from J, with 10 bases between. The CDR3 sequence is CASSRVRYTEAFF. DNA of the CDR3: TGTGCCAGCAGTCGCGTCAGGTACACTGAAGCTTTCTTT.

This chain joins TRBV5-1 and TRBJ2-2; D possibly corresponds to TRBD2 (5 bases). V lost 0 bases and J lost 6, with 9 bases in between. The V gene's germline CDR1 is SGHRS and CDR2 YFSETQ. The CDR3 spans 14 residues. CDR3 loop: CASSLEPGSGELFF. The CDR3, as DNA: TGCGCCAGCAGCTTGGAGCCGGGGTCCGGGGAGCTGTTTTTT.

V gene TRBV4-2 combines with J gene TRBJ2-1; no firm D call. The CDR3 has 17 residues. Germline V gene sequence: CDR1 LGHNA, CDR2 YNFKEQ. V lost 3 bases, J lost 2 bases, and 17 bases lay in between. CDR3 DNA sequence: TGTGCCAGCAGCCATCCCCTCCGCGCACCCACCTACAATGAGCAGTTCTTC. Translated, it gives CASSHPLRAPTYNEQFF.